The 27 T cell receptor beta chains below were found in one sample sequenced in a study of shared clonotypes between healthy human individuals. Method: immunoSEQ multiplex PCR; TCRdb's copy keeps in-frame clones and lacks some. Among 2 million or so clones listed, 90% to 95% were seen once. The sequencing sample was made of naive CD4+ T cells sorted from blood. The subset denotes: CD45RA+ positively selected. Receptor source: a man younger than 30 in good health.

The chain links TRBV28 to TRBJ1-6; D gene unclear. CDR3 length equals 11 residues. Germline lookup yields CDR1 MDHEN and CDR2 SYDVKM. V lost 7 bases, J lost 13 bases, and 11 bases lay in between. The CDR3 region is CASTPVGPLHF. In DNA form, the CDR3 reads TGTGCCAGCACCCCGGTGGGGCCCCTCCACTTT.

This clone was detected once. The chain is built from TRBV30 and TRBJ1-2, with 8 bases identical to TRBD1. There are 12 residues in the CDR3. The germline gives CDR1 GTSNPN, CDR2 SVGIG (reference sequence). With 5 bases clipped from V and 6 bases from J, the junction kept 5 bases outside the gene matches. CDR3 nucleotides: TGTGCCTGGGCGGACAGGGCTAATGGCTACACCTTC. Amino acid sequence: CAWADRANGYTF.

This chain connects TRBV2 to TRBJ1-1; TRBD1 agrees at 7 bases. Trimming at V came to 7 bases and at J to 4 bases, leaving 9 bases not matched to a gene. This CDR3 spans 14 amino acids. Germline V gene sequence: CDR1 SNHLY, CDR2 FYNNEI. CDR3 sequence: CASNRGQLGTEAFF. For the CDR3, the DNA is TGTGCCAGCAACCGGGGACAGTTGGGCACTGAAGCTTTCTTT. Supplemented by reference TRBV2 and TRBJ1-1, the full variable domain reads EPEVTQTPSHQVTQMGQEVILRCVPISNHLYFYWYRQILGQKVEFLVSFYNNEISEKSEIFDDQFSVERPDGSNFTLKIRSTKLEDSAMYFCASNRGQLGTEAFFGQGTRLTVV.

The chain has TRBV28 and TRBJ1-6; D gene ambiguous. V was pared by 5 bases and J by 0 bases, with 11 bases between. Germline assignment: CDR1 MDHEN and CDR2 SYDVKM. The CDR3 runs 16 residues. CDR3 loop: CASSTTSSSYNSPLHF. CDR3 bases: TGTGCCAGCAGTACGACCAGTAGCTCCTATAATTCACCCCTCCACTTT.

The J gene is TRBJ1-6, the V gene TRBV10-3; D may be TRBD1 (6 bases). The germline V gene has CDR1 ENHRY and CDR2 SYGVKD. This CDR3 is 15 amino acids long. The V gene lost 0 bases and the J gene lost 7 bases, with 10 bases spanning the gap. The CDR3 loop is CAISESGRGNSPLHF. Written as DNA, the CDR3 is TGTGCCATCAGTGAGTCTGGCAGGGGCAATTCACCCCTCCACTTT.

The chain combines TRBV18 with TRBJ2-7, with a weak D call TRBD2 (6 bases). Germline lookup yields CDR1 KGHSH and CDR2 LQKENI. Trimming took 6 bases from V and 3 from J, leaving 21 bases between them. The CDR3 totals 16 residues. In DNA, the CDR3 is TGTGCCAGCTCCTCCCGGCGGCAGGGAGGCCACTACGAGCAGTACTTC. This translates into CASSSRRQGGHYEQYF.

The chain uses TRBV18 and TRBJ2-5; D assignment may be TRBD1 or TRBD2 (5 bases each). Between the trimmed V and J ends, which lost 2 bases and 5 bases, there was a span of 12 bases. The germline V gene encodes CDR1 KGHSH and CDR2 LQKENI. The CDR3 is 14 amino acids. The CDR3 bases are TGTGCCAGCTCACCAGGGGGTCCCGGGGAGACCCAGTACTTC. Translated, it gives CASSPGGPGETQYF. The full variable domain, with the rest looked up from reference TRBV18 and TRBJ2-5, is NAGVMQNPRHLVRRRGQEARLRCSPMKGHSHVYWYRQLPEEGLKFMVYLQKENIIDESGMPKERFSAEFPKEGPSILRIQQVVRGDSAAYFCASSPGGPGETQYFGPGTRLLVL.

The chain has TRBV7-2 and TRBJ2-1; 7 bases map to TRBD1. Germline lookup yields CDR1 SGHTA and CDR2 FQGNSA. V was pared by 2 bases and J by 2 bases, with 3 bases of the junction left unmatched. The length of the CDR3 is 15 residues. The CDR3 here is CASSLSGGPYNEQFF. In DNA form, the CDR3 reads TGTGCCAGCAGCTTATCAGGGGGTCCCTACAATGAGCAGTTCTTC.

The chain recombines TRBV6-4 with TRBJ1-2, with D possibly matching TRBD1 (5 bases). Trimming cost V 3 bases and J 2 bases, with 19 bases left between them. The CDR3 contains 17 residues. The germline V gene has CDR1 MRHNA and CDR2 SNTAGT. The CDR3 DNA is TGTGCCAGCAGTGATTTCGGGAACGCAGGGCCAAACTATGGCTACACCTTC. Translating gives CASSDFGNAGPNYGYTF.

This sequence joins TRBV6-1 and TRBJ1-1; D remains ambiguous. V was pared by 3 bases and J by 2 bases, with 16 bases between. The CDR3 sequence is 16 residues long. Looked up from germline, CDR1 is MNHNS and CDR2 is SASEGT. The CDR3 loop is CASSDARGGLNTEAFF. CDR3 nucleotide sequence: TGTGCCAGCAGTGATGCCCGGGGAGGGTTAAACACTGAAGCTTTCTTT.

The chain is built from TRBV6-5 and TRBJ1-1, with TRBD1 matching over 7 bases. The CDR3 runs to 14 residues. CDR1 is MNHEY and CDR2 is SVGAGI in the germline V gene. The V and J ends lost 4 bases and 5 bases, in that order; junction bases with no gene match: 7. DNA of the CDR3: TGTGCCAGCAGTTCCAACAGGGGCGCAACTGAAGCTTTCTTT. It translates to CASSSNRGATEAFF.

V usage is TRBV11-2 and J usage is TRBJ2-1; TRBD2 aligns across 8 bases. Germline loops: CDR1 SGHAT, CDR2 FQNNGV. The V gene end was trimmed by 3 bases and the J gene end by 8 bases; junction bases not matched to a gene: 6. The CDR3 covers 14 residues. DNA of the CDR3: TGTGCCAGCAGCTTGGTTAGCGGGGTCCATGAGCAGTTCTTC. This translates into CASSLVSGVHEQFF.

Only one count was recorded for this clone. The V gene is TRBV18, the J gene TRBJ2-7; 7 positions match TRBD2. The ends lost 8 bases at V and 2 bases at J; junction bases unmatched: 12. The CDR3 sequence is 15 residues long. The germline CDR1 and CDR2 sequences are KGHSH and LQKENI. The CDR3 spells CASGPSGGRTYEQYF. CDR3 bases: TGTGCCAGCGGACCTAGCGGAGGGAGAACCTACGAGCAGTACTTC.

The chain employs TRBV7-3 and TRBJ2-7, with 9 positions matching TRBD1. This CDR3 is 14 amino acids long. CDR1 is SGHTA, CDR2 FQGTGA, per germline. Unmatched junction bases numbered 2, after V lost 3 bases and J lost 2 bases. The CDR3 bases are TGTGCCAGCAGCTTCGGACAGGGGCCCTACGAGCAGTACTTC. As protein: CASSFGQGPYEQYF. Complete variable domain (other parts from reference TRBV7-3 and TRBJ2-7): GAGVSQTPSNKVTEKGKYVELRCDPISGHTALYWYRQSLGQGPEFLIYFQGTGAADDSGLPNDRFFAVRPEGSVSTLKIQRTERGDSAVYLCASSFGQGPYEQYFGPGTRLTVT.

This sequence joins TRBV11-2 and TRBJ1-1, with D possibly TRBD1 on 6 matching bases. The CDR3 is made up of 13 amino acids. Deletions cut 7 bases from V and 7 bases from J, with 16 bases between. Per the germline V gene, CDR1 is SGHAT and CDR2 is FQNNGV. The CDR3, as DNA: TGTGCCAGCAACCTTAGAGTGACAGGTGAAGCTTTCTTT. Translated, it gives CASNLRVTGEAFF.

The genes are TRBV6-6 and TRBJ2-5; 13 nucleotides align to TRBD2. Germline CDR1 reads MNHNY; CDR2 reads SVGAGI (reference sequence). This CDR3 spans 16 amino acids. With V trimmed by 2 bases and J by 5 bases, 5 bases remained unmatched. CDR3 nucleotides: TGTGCCAGCAGTTACCCCGGACTAGCGGGAGCTGAGACCCAGTACTTC. As protein: CASSYPGLAGAETQYF.

The rearrangement links TRBV6-5 to TRBJ2-4; possible D gene TRBD2, 5 bases. Per the germline V gene, CDR1 is MNHEY and CDR2 is SVGAGI. The V gene lost 8 bases and the J gene lost 6 bases, with 17 bases spanning the gap. The CDR3 extends over 14 amino acids. The CDR3 loop reads CASGTAGVGNIQYF. The DNA of the CDR3 is TGTGCCAGCGGAACAGCCGGGGTTGGAAACATTCAGTACTTC.

The chain is built from TRBV19 and TRBJ1-5; maybe TRBD1 (6 bases). The CDR3 runs to 15 residues. Germline loops: CDR1 LNHDA, CDR2 SQIVND (reference sequence). V gave up 4 bases and J gave up 5 bases, with 15 bases separating them. In DNA form, the CDR3 reads TGTGCCAGTAGTAGGTCAGGGGATGAAGATCAGCCCCAGCATTTT. This gives the protein CASSRSGDEDQPQHF.

This chain uses TRBV7-2 with TRBJ2-1; 12 bases line up with TRBD2. The germline V gene has CDR1 SGHTA and CDR2 FQGNSA. V lost 4 bases, J lost 15 bases, and 10 bases stayed unmatched. The CDR3 sequence is 14 residues long. For the CDR3, the DNA is TGTGCCAGCAGCTCCGGGACTAGCGGGCCCAGGGCGTTCTTC. As protein: CASSSGTSGPRAFF.

The chain is built from TRBV11-3 and TRBJ2-7; D possibly corresponds to TRBD1 (5 bases). Germline CDR1 is SGHNT and CDR2 is YENEEA. Trimming pared 1 base from V and 1 base from J, leaving 14 bases between. The CDR3 is 16 amino acids. CDR3 residues: CASSLVPDNGSYEQYF. In nucleotides, the CDR3 is TGTGCCAGCAGCTTAGTACCGGACAATGGATCCTACGAGCAGTACTTC.

This chain uses TRBV7-2 with TRBJ2-7, with 12 bases identical to TRBD2. The CDR3 contains 15 residues. Germline V gives CDR1 SGHTA, CDR2 FQGNSA. V lost 3 bases, J lost 5 bases, and 5 bases stayed unmatched. The CDR3 DNA follows: TGTGCCAGCAGCTTGAACGGACTAGCGGGAAACGAGCAGTACTTC. Amino acids: CASSLNGLAGNEQYF.

This chain links TRBV7-8 with TRBJ2-7; TRBD1 might be the D (6 bases). V gave up 1 base and J gave up 5 bases, with 18 bases separating them. The CDR3 has 16 amino acids. Germline-derived CDR1 and CDR2 are SGHVS and FQNEAQ. The CDR3 bases are TGTGCCAGCAGCTTAGAGACAGGATACGCGACGGACGAGCAGTACTTC. Protein: CASSLETGYATDEQYF.

The genes are TRBV4-1 and TRBJ2-2, with no clear D. The germline CDR1 and CDR2 sequences are MGHRA and YSYEKL. The CDR3 has 14 residues. Deletions cut 8 bases from V and 1 base from J, with 11 bases between. The CDR3 coding sequence is TGCGCCAGCGGATCATTAGGGAACACCGGGGAGCTGTTTTTT. As protein: CASGSLGNTGELFF.

There are a few counts of this clone. The chain links TRBV15 to TRBJ2-2; D might be TRBD1 (6 bases). The CDR3 is made up of 16 amino acids. CDR1 and CDR2 from the germline V gene are LNHNV and YYDKDF (reference sequence). V lost 5 bases and J lost 5, with 18 bases in between. Here the CDR3 DNA reads TGTGCCACCAGCCCAGATAACGCAGGGACAACCGGGGAGCTGTTTTTT. It encodes CATSPDNAGTTGELFF.

The CDR3 DNA reads TGTGCCATCAGTGCCTCCTCTGGAAACACCATATATTTT. It is translated as CAISASSGNTIYF. This chain uses TRBV10-3 with TRBJ1-3; D not resolved. Trimming removed 4 bases from V and 0 bases from J, with 4 bases in between. Looked up from germline, CDR1 is ENHRY and CDR2 is SYGVKD. The length of the CDR3 is 13 residues.

The gene calls are TRBV4-2 and TRBJ2-3, with D perhaps matching TRBD1 (5 bases). The germline gives CDR1 LGHNA, CDR2 YNFKEQ. The CDR3 is 14 residues long. Trimming cost V 2 bases and J 4 bases, with 10 bases left between them. In nucleotides, the CDR3 is TGTGCCAGCAGCCAACAGGGTCAAGCAGATACGCAGTATTTT. This sequence encodes CASSQQGQADTQYF.

This clone showed up just once. The chain employs TRBV6-1 and TRBJ2-1; a possible D gene is TRBD2 (6 bases). V lost 0 bases and J 13 bases, leaving 10 bases between the germline ends. This CDR3 is built from 12 residues. In germline, CDR1 is MNHNS, CDR2 SASEGT. The CDR3 is CASSEATSVQFF. In nucleotides, the CDR3 is TGTGCCAGCAGTGAAGCGACTAGTGTTCAGTTCTTC.